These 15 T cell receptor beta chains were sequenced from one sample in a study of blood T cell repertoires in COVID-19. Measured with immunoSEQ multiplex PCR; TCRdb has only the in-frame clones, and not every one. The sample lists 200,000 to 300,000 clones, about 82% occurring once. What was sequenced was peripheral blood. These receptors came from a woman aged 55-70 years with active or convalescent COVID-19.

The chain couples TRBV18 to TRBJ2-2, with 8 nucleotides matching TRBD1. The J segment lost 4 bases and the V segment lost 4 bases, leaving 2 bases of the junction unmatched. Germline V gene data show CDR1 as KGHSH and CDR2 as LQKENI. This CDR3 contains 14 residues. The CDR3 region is CASSLQGGTGELFF. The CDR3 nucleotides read TGTGCCAGCTCACTACAGGGGGGCACCGGGGAGCTGTTTTTT.

This chain's CDR3 is CASSQGRESPLHF. CDR3 nucleotides: TGTGCCAGCAGCCAAGGGAGGGAATCACCCCTCCACTTT. The chain is built from TRBV3-1 (or the pseudogene TRBV3-2) and TRBJ1-6, with D uncertain. This CDR3 contains 13 residues. Trimming took 1 base from V and 10 from J, leaving 8 bases between them. The germline gives CDR1 LGHDT, CDR2 YNNKEL (reference sequence).

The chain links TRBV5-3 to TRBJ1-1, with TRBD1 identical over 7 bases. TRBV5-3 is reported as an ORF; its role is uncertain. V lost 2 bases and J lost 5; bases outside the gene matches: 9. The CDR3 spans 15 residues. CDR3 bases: TGTGCCAGAAGCTTAGGGGACAGTGGAGTAACTGAAGCTTTCTTT. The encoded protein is CARSLGDSGVTEAFF.

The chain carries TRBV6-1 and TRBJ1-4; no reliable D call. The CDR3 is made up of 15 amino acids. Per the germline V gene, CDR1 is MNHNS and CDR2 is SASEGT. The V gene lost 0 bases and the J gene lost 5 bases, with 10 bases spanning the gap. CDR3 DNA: TGTGCCAGCAGTGAAGCGCTAAACGGGAATGAAAAACTGTTTTTT. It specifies CASSEALNGNEKLFF.

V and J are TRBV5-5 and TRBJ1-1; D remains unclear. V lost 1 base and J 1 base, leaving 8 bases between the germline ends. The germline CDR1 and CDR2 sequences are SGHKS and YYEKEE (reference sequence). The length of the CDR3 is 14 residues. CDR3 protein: CASSLYRGNTEAFF. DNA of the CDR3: TGTGCCAGCAGCTTGTATCGGGGGAACACTGAAGCTTTCTTT.

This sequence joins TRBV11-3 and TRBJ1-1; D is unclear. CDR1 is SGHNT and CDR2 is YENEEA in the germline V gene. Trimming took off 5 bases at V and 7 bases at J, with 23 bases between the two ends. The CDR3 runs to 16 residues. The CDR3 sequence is CASSLTRAWVPYEAFF. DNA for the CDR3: TGTGCCAGCAGCCTGACACGTGCCTGGGTACCCTATGAAGCTTTCTTT.

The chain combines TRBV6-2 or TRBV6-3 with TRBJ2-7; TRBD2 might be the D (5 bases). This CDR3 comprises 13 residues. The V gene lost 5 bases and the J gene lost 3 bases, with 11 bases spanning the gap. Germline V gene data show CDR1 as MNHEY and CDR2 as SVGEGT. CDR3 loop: CASSGGLVYEQYV. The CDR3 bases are TGTGCCAGCAGTGGAGGACTCGTCTACGAGCAGTACGTC.

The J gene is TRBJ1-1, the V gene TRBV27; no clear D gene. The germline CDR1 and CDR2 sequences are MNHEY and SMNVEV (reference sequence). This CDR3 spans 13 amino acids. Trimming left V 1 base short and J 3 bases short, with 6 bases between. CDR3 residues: CASSLWEDTEAFF. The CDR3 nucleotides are TGTGCCAGCAGTTTATGGGAGGACACTGAAGCTTTCTTT.

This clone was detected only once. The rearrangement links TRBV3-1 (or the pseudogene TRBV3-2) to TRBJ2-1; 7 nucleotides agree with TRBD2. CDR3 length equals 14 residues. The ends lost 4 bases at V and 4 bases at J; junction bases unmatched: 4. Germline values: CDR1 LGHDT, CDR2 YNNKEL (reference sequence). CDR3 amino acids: CASSPLAVYNEQFF. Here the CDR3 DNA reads TGTGCCAGCAGCCCCCTAGCGGTATACAATGAGCAGTTCTTC.

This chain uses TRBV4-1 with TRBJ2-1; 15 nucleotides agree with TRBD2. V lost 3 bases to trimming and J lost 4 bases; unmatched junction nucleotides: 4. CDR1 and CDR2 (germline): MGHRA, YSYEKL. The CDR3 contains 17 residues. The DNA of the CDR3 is TGCGCCAGCAGCCACCCCGGACTAGCGGGAGGGTACAATGAGCAGTTCTTC. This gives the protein CASSHPGLAGGYNEQFF.

CDR3 in DNA: TGTGCCAGCAGCACCGGAGGAGCGGGAGGAACCTACAATGAGCAGTTCTTC. This sequence encodes CASSTGGAGGTYNEQFF. The rearrangement links TRBV5-4 to TRBJ2-1, with 9 bases lining up with TRBD2. CDR3 length equals 17 residues. V dropped 4 bases and J dropped 2; count of bases not matched to a gene: 10. CDR1 is SGHNT and CDR2 is YYREEE in the germline V gene (reference sequence).

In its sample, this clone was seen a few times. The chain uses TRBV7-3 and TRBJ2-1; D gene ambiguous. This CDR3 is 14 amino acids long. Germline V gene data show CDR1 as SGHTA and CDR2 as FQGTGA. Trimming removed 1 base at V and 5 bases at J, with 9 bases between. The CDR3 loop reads CASSLSAGHNEQFF. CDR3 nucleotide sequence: TGTGCCAGCAGCTTAAGTGCAGGTCACAATGAGCAGTTCTTC. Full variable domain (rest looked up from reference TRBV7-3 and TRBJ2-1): GAGVSQTPSNKVTEKGKYVELRCDPISGHTALYWYRQSLGQGPEFLIYFQGTGAADDSGLPNDRFFAVRPEGSVSTLKIQRTERGDSAVYLCASSLSAGHNEQFFGPGTRLTVL.

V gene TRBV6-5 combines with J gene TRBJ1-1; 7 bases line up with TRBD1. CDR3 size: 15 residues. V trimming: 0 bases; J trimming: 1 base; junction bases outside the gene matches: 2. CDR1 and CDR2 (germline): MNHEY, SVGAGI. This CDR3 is CASSYSNRGNTEAFF. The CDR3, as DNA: TGTGCCAGCAGTTACTCGAACAGGGGGAACACTGAAGCTTTCTTT.

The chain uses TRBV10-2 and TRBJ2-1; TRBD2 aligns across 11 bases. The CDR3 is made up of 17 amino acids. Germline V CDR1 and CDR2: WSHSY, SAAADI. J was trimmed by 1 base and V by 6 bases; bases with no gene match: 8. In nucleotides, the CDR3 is TGCGCCAGCAGGGGTCCGGGACTAGCGGTATCCTACAATGAGCAGTTCTTC. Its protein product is CASRGPGLAVSYNEQFF.

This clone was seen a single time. For the CDR3, the DNA is TGTGCCAGCAGCTTGGATCTAGCGGGGGGCGGTGAGACCCAGTACTTC. Translated, it gives CASSLDLAGGGETQYF. The J gene is TRBJ2-5, the V gene TRBV5-4; 11 bases are shared with TRBD2. Germline V lookup: CDR1 SGHNT, CDR2 YYREEE (reference sequence). This CDR3 comprises 16 residues. Trimming removed 0 bases from V and 5 bases from J; junction bases left unmatched: 6.